This is a list of T cell receptor beta chains from one sample in a study of T-cell reconstitution after alpha-beta-depleted transplantation in children. TCRdb reprocessed the PCR reads via MiXCR and lists one record per CDR3 protein. The sample carries hundreds of thousands of distinct CDR3 sequences, approximately 15% recorded once. Specimen: PBMCs, mostly from graft donor cells, collected 360 days after TCRalphabeta/CD19-depleted stem cell transplant. All receptors derive from a male patient between 2 and 10 years old who had a stem cell transplant for acute lymphoblastic leukemia, so the T cells may come from the graft donor. Each CDR3 is given with its conserved first and last residue.

v_gene	j_gene	CDR3aa
TRBV12-3/TRBV12-4	TRBJ2-3	CASSFPGFTDTQYF
TRBV20-1	TRBJ1-4	CSARGGVEEKLFF
TRBV10-2	TRBJ2-2	CATKKASGNTGELFF
TRBV27	TRBJ1-1	CASSPMTGRSTEAFF
TRBV12-3/TRBV12-4	TRBJ1-5	CASSWGGSNQPQHF
TRBV19	TRBJ1-5	CASSVPDRGGNQPQHF
TRBV5-5	TRBJ2-7	CASSLVRTGSYEQYF
TRBV2	TRBJ1-5	CAITRGADVEPQHF
TRBV11-2	TRBJ1-6	CASSARESNSPLHF
TRBV29-1	TRBJ1-3	CSVGGRAGNTIYF
TRBV3-1	TRBJ2-7	CASSQDWHTYEQYF
TRBV12-3/TRBV12-4	TRBJ1-1	CASRTENTEAFF
TRBV28	TRBJ1-1	CASSLLGTEAFF
TRBV20-1	TRBJ2-7	CSAVRGGSRGEQYF
TRBV6-2/TRBV6-3	TRBJ1-6	CASSYSGARGSSPLHF
TRBV11-2	TRBJ2-1	CASSLRLAGDHEQFF
TRBV28	TRBJ2-7	CASSLRLAGGLSYEQYF
TRBV12-3/TRBV12-4	TRBJ2-5	CASSSLERGKETQYF
TRBV4-1	TRBJ2-1	CASSQEGQWDEQFF
TRBV28	TRBJ2-3	CASSPTGWGPRDSTDTQYF